A single sample is the source of the 9 T cell receptor beta chains below, sequenced in a study of blood T cells in healthy people across ages. A second PCR, run for roughly 7 to 11 cycles, used a sample-barcoded 5' primer plus a J-beta primer mix. TCRdb re-called the 5' RACE reads with MiXCR, one entry per CDR3 protein. The table has 1.8 million or so distinct CDR3 sequences, roughly 43% seen once. The sequenced sample consisted of blood. The receptors shown here come from a human donor in good health.

This clonotype was seen many times. This CDR3 is CSATGQSFYEQYF. Written as DNA, the CDR3 is TGCAGCGCTACAGGTCAGAGTTTCTACGAGCAGTACTTC. The chain couples TRBV29-1 to TRBJ2-7; a possible D gene is TRBD1 (5 bases). The CDR3 is 13 residues long. In germline, CDR1 is SQVTM, CDR2 ANQGSEA. With 7 bases removed from V and 3 bases from J, the gap between germline ends came to 16 bases.

This clonotype was counted a few times. This chain uses TRBV20-1 with TRBJ2-1, with TRBD1 identical over 7 bases. Germline loops: CDR1 DFQATT, CDR2 SNEGSKA (reference sequence). The CDR3 covers 12 residues. The junction had 5 bases not matched to a gene; V was cut back by 5 bases and J by 7 bases. The CDR3 here is CSAPGQLNEQFF. CDR3 DNA: TGCAGTGCTCCGGGACAGCTAAATGAGCAGTTCTTC.

This clonotype was detected a few times. The chain's CDR3 is CSASPTSEYNEQFF. Written as DNA, the CDR3 is TGCAGTGCAAGCCCGACTAGCGAATACAATGAGCAGTTCTTC. The rearrangement uses TRBV20-1 and TRBJ2-1; 8 nucleotides line up with TRBD2. Germline trimming cut 6 bases from V and 4 bases from J; bases unmatched to any gene: 8. The CDR3 covers 14 residues. Germline CDR1 DFQATT, CDR2 SNEGSKA (reference sequence).

The V call is TRBV15, the J call TRBJ1-1, with D maybe TRBD1 (5 bases). The CDR3 has 17 residues. Trimming cost V 0 bases and J 5 bases, with 19 bases left between them. Per germline, CDR1 LNHNV and CDR2 YYDKDF (reference sequence). This CDR3 is CATSRDHHFNGGTEAFF. As DNA, the CDR3 is TGTGCCACCAGCAGAGATCATCATTTTAATGGGGGGACTGAAGCTTTCTTT.

The chain has TRBV7-4 and TRBJ2-1; D perhaps matches TRBD1 (5 bases). Trimming removed 5 bases at V and 0 bases at J, with 23 bases between. The CDR3 loop spans 19 amino acids. From germline, CDR1 is SGHVT and CDR2 SQSDAQ. The CDR3 nucleotides read TGTGCCAGCAGCCAGAAGCCCATAGACAGATGTTCCTCCTACAATGAGCAGTTCTTC. Translation: CASSQKPIDRCSSYNEQFF.

The genes are TRBV7-2 and TRBJ2-7; 7 bases are shared with TRBD1. The V gene's germline CDR1 is SGHTA and CDR2 FQGNSA. The V segment lost 5 bases and the J segment 2 bases; nucleotides outside the gene matches: 9. The CDR3 runs to 15 residues. DNA for the CDR3: TGTGCCAGCAGCCAACTTGTGGGACAGCCCTACGAGCAGTACTTC. Protein sequence: CASSQLVGQPYEQYF.

The chain links TRBV5-1 to TRBJ1-1; tentatively, D is TRBD1 (5 bases). There are 12 residues in the CDR3. Deletions cut 2 bases from V and 11 bases from J, with 13 bases between. Germline V gene data show CDR1 as SGHRS and CDR2 as YFSETQ. In nucleotides, the CDR3 is TGCGCCAGCAGCTTTTTGGGGGATGATGCTTTCTTT. Amino acid sequence: CASSFLGDDAFF.

This clonotype was picked up a small number of times. This chain connects TRBV20-1 to TRBJ2-5, with 11 bases lining up with TRBD2. CDR3 length: 16 residues. Germline lookup yields CDR1 DFQATT and CDR2 SNEGSKA (reference sequence). V shed 8 bases, J shed 1 base, and the junction held 12 bases outside the gene matches. CDR3 DNA sequence: TGCAGTACTCTTCGTGCGGGGACTAGCGGCCAAGAGACCCAGTACTTC. It translates to CSTLRAGTSGQETQYF.

This clonotype has a handful of counts. The chain couples TRBV4-2 to TRBJ1-2, with unresolved D. The CDR3 loop spans 13 amino acids. Germline V gene lookup returns CDR1 LGHNA and CDR2 YNFKEQ. V was clipped by 0 bases and J by 4 bases, with 6 bases between them. CDR3 DNA sequence: TGTGCCAGCAGCCAAGAGTCCATCTATGGCTACACCTTC. It specifies CASSQESIYGYTF.